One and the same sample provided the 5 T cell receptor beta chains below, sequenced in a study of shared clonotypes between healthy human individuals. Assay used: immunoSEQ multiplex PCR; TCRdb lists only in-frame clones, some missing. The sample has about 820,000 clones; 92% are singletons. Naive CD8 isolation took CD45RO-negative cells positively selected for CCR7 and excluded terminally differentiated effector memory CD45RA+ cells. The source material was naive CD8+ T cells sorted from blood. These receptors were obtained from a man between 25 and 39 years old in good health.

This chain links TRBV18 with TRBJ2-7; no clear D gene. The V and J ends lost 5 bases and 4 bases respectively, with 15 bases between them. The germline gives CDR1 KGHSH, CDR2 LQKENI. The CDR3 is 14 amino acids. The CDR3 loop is CASSNSALPYEQYF. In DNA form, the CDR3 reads TGTGCCAGCTCAAACTCAGCCTTACCATACGAGCAGTACTTC.

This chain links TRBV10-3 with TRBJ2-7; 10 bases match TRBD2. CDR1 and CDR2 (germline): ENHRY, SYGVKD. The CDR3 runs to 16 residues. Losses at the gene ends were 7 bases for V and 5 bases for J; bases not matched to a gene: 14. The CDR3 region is CAITRTSGSPLDEQYF. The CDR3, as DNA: TGTGCCATCACCAGGACTAGCGGCTCTCCCCTAGACGAGCAGTACTTC.

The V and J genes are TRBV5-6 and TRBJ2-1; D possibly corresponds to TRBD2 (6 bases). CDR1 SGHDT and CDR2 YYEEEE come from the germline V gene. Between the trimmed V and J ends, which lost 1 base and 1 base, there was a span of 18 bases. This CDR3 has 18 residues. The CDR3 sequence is CASSLRGSGSGSYNEQFF. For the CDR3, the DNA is TGTGCCAGCAGCTTGCGAGGGTCCGGGAGTGGGTCCTACAATGAGCAGTTCTTC. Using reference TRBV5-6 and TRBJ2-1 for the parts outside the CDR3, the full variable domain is DAGVTQSPTHLIKTRGQQVTLRCSPKSGHDTVSWYQQALGQGPQFIFQYYEEEERQRGNFPDRFSGHQFPNYSSELNVNALLLGDSALYLCASSLRGSGSGSYNEQFFGPGTRLTVL.

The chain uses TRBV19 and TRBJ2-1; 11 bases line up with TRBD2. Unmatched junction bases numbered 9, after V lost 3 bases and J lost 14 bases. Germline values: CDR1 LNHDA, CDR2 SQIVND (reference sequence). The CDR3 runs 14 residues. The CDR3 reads CASSMSPTSGSEFF. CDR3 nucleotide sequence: TGTGCCAGTAGTATGTCTCCAACTAGCGGGAGTGAGTTCTTC.

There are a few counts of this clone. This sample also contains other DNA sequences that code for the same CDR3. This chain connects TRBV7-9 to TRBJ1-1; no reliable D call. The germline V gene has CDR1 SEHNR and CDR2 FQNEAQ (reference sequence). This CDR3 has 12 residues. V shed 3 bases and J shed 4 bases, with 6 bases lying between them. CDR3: CASSLGFTEAFF. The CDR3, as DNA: TGTGCCAGCAGCTTGGGTTTCACTGAAGCTTTCTTT.